Sequencing of this TCR beta chain was carried out in a study of CD8 T cells in Susac syndrome. Germline trimming cut 4 bases from V and 8 bases from J; bases unmatched to any gene: 10. CDR3 size: 14 residues. In germline, CDR1 is SGHNT, CDR2 YYREEE (reference sequence). Random-hexamer reverse transcription was applied to roughly 0.45 to 1 ug RNA. TCRdb re-called the immunoSEQ multiplex PCR reads through MiXCR, storing one row per CDR3 protein. The table has 120,000 to 150,000 distinct CDR3 sequences, approximately 94% seen once. Negative isolation was used for CD8+ and CD4+ T cells, and FACS enrichment was applied to TEMRA cells.

The sample consisted of CD4+ T cells from PBMCs. This clonotype originated in a human donor in good health. The rearrangement uses TRBV5-4 and TRBJ1-1, with 8 bases fitting TRBD1. As DNA, the CDR3 is TGTGCCAGCAGCAGGACAGGGAGGCCTTTAGAAGCTTTCTTT. Its translation is CASSRTGRPLEAFF. Drawing the rest from reference TRBV5-4 and TRBJ1-1, the complete variable domain is ETGVTQSPTHLIKTRGQQVTLRCSSQSGHNTVSWYQQALGQGPQFIFQYYREEENGRGNFPPRFSGLQFPNYSSELNVNALELDDSALYLCASSRTGRPLEAFFGQGTRLTVV.